These 24 T cell receptor beta chains were all obtained from the same sample, sequenced in a study of neurological immune-mediated disorders. TCRdb reprocessed the 5' RACE reads via MiXCR and lists one record per CDR3 protein. The sample consists of tens of thousands of distinct CDR3 sequences, around 4.4% of them appearing once. The sample comprised PBMCs. These receptor sequences come from a man aged 45-60 years with multiple sclerosis.

The chain combines TRBV5-1 with TRBJ2-2; 7 bases align to TRBD1. Germline loops: CDR1 SGHRS, CDR2 YFSETQ. This CDR3 region has 15 residues. J lost 5 bases, V lost 0 bases, and 4 bases had no gene match. CDR3 in amino acids: CASSLGGGLTGELFF. CDR3 sequence (DNA): TGCGCCAGCAGCTTGGGAGGGGGCCTGACCGGGGAGCTGTTTTTT.

There are many counts of this clonotype. The CDR3 spells CASSLVANTEAFF. The CDR3 bases are TGCGCCAGCAGCTTGGTAGCGAACACTGAAGCTTTCTTT. J is TRBJ1-1 and V is TRBV5-1; D not certain. CDR3 length equals 13 residues. Looked up from germline, CDR1 is SGHRS and CDR2 is YFSETQ. V was clipped by 0 bases and J by 1 base, with 4 bases between them.

This clonotype was seen repeatedly, ten times or more. The chain uses TRBV5-1 and TRBJ2-5; 7 bases fit TRBD2. This CDR3 is built from 14 residues. V lost 5 bases and J lost 1; bases outside the gene matches: 5. Germline values: CDR1 SGHRS, CDR2 YFSETQ. The CDR3 reads CASRFGGVQETQYF. The CDR3, as DNA: TGCGCCAGCAGATTTGGGGGGGTCCAAGAGACCCAGTACTTC.

This clonotype was picked up many times. This chain joins TRBV5-1 and TRBJ2-5, with D possibly being TRBD2 (6 bases). V lost 4 bases to trimming and J lost 5 bases, with 18 bases between them. The CDR3 is 15 residues long. Germline assignment: CDR1 SGHRS and CDR2 YFSETQ. The CDR3 reads CASSLRPGDFETQYF. The CDR3 bases are TGCGCCAGCAGCCTTCGTCCGGGGGACTTTGAGACCCAGTACTTC.

In this sample, this clonotype turned up many times. The rearrangement links TRBV29-1 to TRBJ2-2; 7 bases fit TRBD2. V shed 2 bases, J shed 7 bases, and the junction held 13 bases outside the gene matches. The germline gives CDR1 SQVTM, CDR2 ANQGSEA. This CDR3 region has 16 residues. The CDR3 loop reads CSVELPTGGGGGELFF. CDR3 DNA sequence: TGCAGCGTTGAACTACCCACGGGGGGAGGTGGCGGGGAGCTGTTTTTT.

This clonotype was seen many times. V and J are TRBV7-9 and TRBJ2-5; 14 bases map to TRBD2. CDR3 length equals 17 residues. The germline CDR1 and CDR2 sequences are SEHNR and FQNEAQ (reference sequence). J was trimmed by 1 base and V by 5 bases; bases with no gene match: 6. CDR3 nucleotides: TGTGCCAGCAGCCAAGGGACTAGCGGGGGTTCCCAAGAGACCCAGTACTTC. It yields the protein CASSQGTSGGSQETQYF.

This clonotype was observed a handful of times. The chain links TRBV7-7 to TRBJ2-7; no definite D call. Trimming removed 1 base from V and 5 bases from J, with 9 bases in between. The CDR3 totals 13 residues. Germline V gives CDR1 SSHAT, CDR2 FNYEAQ (reference sequence). The CDR3 coding sequence is TGTGCCAGCAGCTTAGGGCAGAATAACGAGCAGTACTTC. Its translation: CASSLGQNNEQYF.

At least ten counts were recorded for this clonotype. CDR3 DNA sequence: TGTGCCAGCAGCCAAGAAGGGACACTTTCACGATTTTATTCACCCCTCCACTTT. Translated, it gives CASSQEGTLSRFYSPLHF. The chain uses TRBV4-2 and TRBJ1-6; perhaps TRBD1 as D (6 bases). This CDR3 has 18 residues. Trimming removed 0 bases from V and 8 bases from J, with 20 bases in between. In germline, CDR1 is LGHNA, CDR2 YNFKEQ.

This clonotype was picked up many times. The chain employs TRBV7-2 and TRBJ2-1; maybe TRBD1 (6 bases). Trimming removed 10 bases from V and 4 bases from J, with 14 bases in between. The length of the CDR3 is 13 residues. CDR1 is SGHTA, CDR2 FQGNSA, per germline. The CDR3 DNA sequence: TGTGCCACCACGGGACACGGATACAATGAGCAGTTCTTC. This gives the protein CATTGHGYNEQFF.

Many counts were recorded for this clonotype. The chain recombines TRBV29-1 with TRBJ2-3, with D perhaps matching TRBD1 (5 bases). V dropped 6 bases and J dropped 2 bases, with 9 bases sitting between them. The germline gives CDR1 SQVTM, CDR2 ANQGSEA. CDR3 length: 12 amino acids. The DNA for the CDR3 is TGCAGCGTCGGACATAACACAGATACGCAGTATTTT. Translation: CSVGHNTDTQYF.

In this sample, this clonotype turned up many times. V gene TRBV18 combines with J gene TRBJ1-1; D might be TRBD1 (5 bases). The germline V and J ends were trimmed by 1 base and 3 bases, with 9 bases remaining between them. In germline, CDR1 is KGHSH, CDR2 LQKENI. There are 14 residues in the CDR3. The CDR3 loop reads CASSPQGKDTEAFF. The CDR3 DNA follows: TGTGCCAGCTCACCACAGGGGAAAGACACTGAAGCTTTCTTT.

The table lists this clonotype with many counts. The chain has TRBV29-1 and TRBJ2-1, with 8 bases aligning to TRBD2. Per the germline V gene, CDR1 is SQVTM and CDR2 is ANQGSEA. The trim removed 7 bases at V and 8 bases at J, leaving 10 bases unmatched. This CDR3 is 13 amino acids long. The CDR3: CSGGTRVGHEQFF. CDR3 DNA: TGCAGCGGTGGGACTAGAGTGGGTCATGAGCAGTTCTTC.

The chain uses TRBV7-2 and TRBJ2-3; TRBD2 matches at 11 bases. J lost 6 bases, V lost 2 bases, and 1 base had no gene match. This CDR3 contains 14 residues. Germline CDR1 reads SGHTA; CDR2 reads FQGNSA. CDR3 nucleotide sequence: TGTGCCAGCAGCTTAATAGCGGGGGGGGATACGCAGTATTTT. This encodes CASSLIAGGDTQYF.

This clonotype has at least ten counts. The chain carries TRBV6-1 and TRBJ1-1; D gene ambiguous. Germline V gene data show CDR1 as MNHNS and CDR2 as SASEGT. With 6 bases removed from V and 1 base from J, the gap between germline ends came to 9 bases. The CDR3 runs to 13 residues. This chain's CDR3 is CASRLTENTEAFF. The CDR3 nucleotides are TGTGCCAGCAGGCTTACAGAGAACACTGAAGCTTTCTTT.

This clonotype was picked up many times. This rearrangement joins TRBV20-1 to TRBJ2-2; TRBD1 agrees at 7 bases. With V trimmed by 0 bases and J by 7 bases, 8 bases remained unmatched. Germline V CDR1 and CDR2: DFQATT, SNEGSKA (reference sequence). CDR3 length: 15 residues. The CDR3 here is CSARDPRGPDGELFF. The CDR3 DNA is TGCAGTGCTAGAGATCCGAGGGGGCCCGACGGGGAGCTGTTTTTT.

This clonotype was detected ten times or more. The rearrangement links TRBV12-3 or TRBV12-4 to TRBJ2-7, with D possibly being TRBD2 (5 bases). The CDR3 runs to 11 residues. Trimming took 5 bases from V and 8 from J, leaving 10 bases between them. DNA for the CDR3: TGTGCCAGCAGTCGGACTGCGAAGCAGTACTTC. Protein: CASSRTAKQYF.

This clonotype occurred a few times. The V call is TRBV27, the J call TRBJ1-1; D is ambiguous. Germline V gene data show CDR1 as MNHEY and CDR2 as SMNVEV (reference sequence). This CDR3 has 10 residues. V gave up 7 bases and J gave up 9 bases, with 9 bases separating them. The DNA of the CDR3 is TGTGCCAGCAAAGGGAGGAAAGCTTTCTTT. Amino acids: CASKGRKAFF.

This clonotype was seen many times. The chain is built from TRBV20-1 and TRBJ1-5, with TRBD1 identical over 8 bases. Unmatched junction bases numbered 4, after V lost 8 bases and J lost 1 base. The CDR3 is 13 amino acids. Germline V gene sequence: CDR1 DFQATT, CDR2 SNEGSKA (reference sequence). This CDR3 is CSTGGRSNQPQHF. CDR3 nucleotide sequence: TGCAGTACAGGGGGACGAAGCAATCAGCCCCAGCATTTT.

This clonotype was detected only a few times. V and J are TRBV14 and TRBJ2-3; D call uncertain. The V gene's germline CDR1 is SGHDN and CDR2 FVKESK. Deletions cut 4 bases from V and 3 bases from J, with 11 bases between. CDR3 length equals 14 residues. The CDR3 here is CASSPKAQTDTQYF. The CDR3 DNA sequence: TGTGCCAGCAGCCCTAAAGCGCAGACAGATACGCAGTATTTT.

This clonotype has at least ten counts. The chain is built from TRBV25-1 and TRBJ2-1; 8 bases are a match to TRBD2. Germline CDR1 MGHDK, CDR2 SYGVNS. The J segment lost 10 bases and the V segment lost 2 bases, leaving 7 bases of the junction unmatched. The CDR3 extends over 14 amino acids. CDR3 DNA: TGTGCCAGCAGTGAACCGGGACTAGTTCACGAGCAGTTCTTC. The encoded protein is CASSEPGLVHEQFF.

This clonotype showed up many times. J is TRBJ2-7 and V is TRBV28; 7 bases agree with TRBD2. CDR1 is MDHEN and CDR2 is SYDVKM in the germline V gene. The length of the CDR3 is 13 residues. Trimming took 6 bases from V and 6 from J; bases not matched to a gene: 8. CDR3 loop: CASSHRTGGEQYF. The DNA for the CDR3 is TGTGCCAGCAGCCACCGAACGGGGGGCGAGCAGTACTTC.

Ten or more counts support this clonotype. The rearrangement uses TRBV7-9 and TRBJ1-3; D is perhaps TRBD1 (6 bases). This CDR3 is 14 amino acids long. Germline CDR1 and CDR2: SEHNR and FQNEAQ (reference sequence). This CDR3 is CAATTGSSGNTIYF. The CDR3, as DNA: TGTGCAGCGACCACAGGGAGCTCTGGAAACACCATATATTTT.

In its sample, this clonotype was seen a few times. This chain uses TRBV20-1 with TRBJ2-1; 7 nucleotides align to TRBD2. The germline V gene encodes CDR1 DFQATT and CDR2 SNEGSKA (reference sequence). The CDR3 has 16 residues. V lost 3 bases, J lost 7 bases, and 15 bases stayed unmatched. This CDR3 is CSASYRPSAGLNEQFF. DNA of the CDR3: TGCAGTGCTAGTTACAGGCCCTCTGCGGGACTAAATGAGCAGTTCTTC.

The chain is built from TRBV9 and TRBJ2-7, with 8 bases lining up with TRBD2. Germline CDR1 reads SGDLS; CDR2 reads YYNGEE. The V gene end was trimmed by 4 bases and the J gene end by 2 bases; junction bases not matched to a gene: 11. The CDR3 runs 16 residues. The CDR3 spells CASSTQAGGGTYEQYF. DNA of the CDR3: TGTGCCAGCAGCACCCAGGCGGGCGGGGGGACCTACGAGCAGTACTTC.